The 28 T cell receptor beta chains given below trace back to one sample, sequenced in a study of shared clonotypes between healthy human individuals. The protocol was immunoSEQ multiplex PCR, while the TCRdb copy is restricted to in-frame clones and leaves out a portion. The table shows approximately 1,500,000 clones, with roughly 96% occurring only once. Sequencing was performed on naive CD4+ T cells sorted from blood. Subset meaning: CD45RA+ positively selected. These receptors originate from a man aged 30 to 45 in good health.

CDR3 DNA: TGCAGCGTGAGGAGCGGGAGGGCTTACGAGCAGTACTTC. Its protein is CSVRSGRAYEQYF. V and J are TRBV29-1 and TRBJ2-7, with TRBD2 matching over 10 bases. The V gene end was trimmed by 6 bases and the J gene end by 4 bases; junction bases not matched to a gene: 6. Germline-derived CDR1 and CDR2 are SQVTM and ANQGSEA. This CDR3 has 13 amino acids.

Notes on this clone: Other DNA sequences from this sample encode an identical CDR3 as well. The rearrangement links TRBV7-8 to TRBJ2-7; TRBD2 matches 8 bases. The V gene's germline CDR1 is SGHVS and CDR2 FQNEAQ. V gave up 1 base and J gave up 7 bases; unmatched junction bases: 0. The CDR3 is made up of 12 amino acids. The CDR3 DNA is TGTGCCAGCAGCTTAGGCGGGGGGGAGCAGTACTTC. This encodes CASSLGGGEQYF.

This rearrangement joins TRBV2 to TRBJ1-1, with D unclear. The V end lost 1 base, the J end lost 1 base, and 4 bases lay between the germline ends. The CDR3 is 13 amino acids. Germline-derived CDR1 and CDR2 are SNHLY and FYNNEI. CDR3 nucleotides: TGTGCCAGCAGTGAAGAGTGGAACACTGAAGCTTTCTTT. This codes for CASSEEWNTEAFF. Filled out from reference TRBV2 and TRBJ1-1, the complete variable domain reads EPEVTQTPSHQVTQMGQEVILRCVPISNHLYFYWYRQILGQKVEFLVSFYNNEISEKSEIFDDQFSVERPDGSNFTLKIRSTKLEDSAMYFCASSEEWNTEAFFGQGTRLTVV.

This clone has a single count. The same CDR3 arises from other DNA sequences in this sample as well. The chain has TRBV6-1 and TRBJ2-1; 7 bases align to TRBD1. The germline gives CDR1 MNHNS, CDR2 SASEGT. V lost 6 bases to trimming and J lost 0 bases; unmatched junction nucleotides: 2. The CDR3 totals 14 residues. The CDR3 sequence is CASRRDSSYNEQFF. In DNA form, the CDR3 reads TGTGCCAGCAGACGGGACAGCTCCTACAATGAGCAGTTCTTC.

This rearrangement joins TRBV27 to TRBJ2-3, with 15 nucleotides matching TRBD2. V trimming: 5 bases; J trimming: 4 bases; junction bases outside the gene matches: 4. The CDR3 loop spans 16 amino acids. Germline V CDR1 and CDR2: MNHEY, SMNVEV (reference sequence). In nucleotides, the CDR3 is TGTGCCAGCAGTCGGACTAGCGGGAGGGCCGCAGATACGCAGTATTTT. This sequence encodes CASSRTSGRAADTQYF.

The chain employs TRBV11-3 and TRBJ2-3, with TRBD1 matching 7 bases. The V gene end was trimmed by 2 bases and the J gene end by 4 bases; junction bases not matched to a gene: 6. CDR3 size: 15 residues. Germline V lookup: CDR1 SGHNT, CDR2 YENEEA. The CDR3 loop reads CASSLSGTGADTQYF. CDR3 nucleotides: TGTGCCAGCAGCTTATCGGGAACAGGGGCAGATACGCAGTATTTT.

The table lists this clone with a count of one. A junction end diverges from the germline sequence, so it may reflect a read error. The J gene is TRBJ2-3, the V gene TRBV5-5; no definite D call. Germline CDR1 reads SGHKS; CDR2 reads YYEKEE (reference sequence). CDR3 length: 13 residues. The CDR3 here is CASSWLGTDTQYF. Written as DNA, the CDR3 is TGTGCCAGCAGCTGGTTGGGCACGGATACGCAGTATTTT.

The genes are TRBV11-2 and TRBJ2-5; unclear D gene. V lost 5 bases and J 3 bases, leaving 19 bases between the germline ends. The CDR3 loop spans 16 amino acids. CDR1 and CDR2 from the germline V gene are SGHAT and FQNNGV. CDR3 in amino acids: CASSPRSAADEETQYF. Here the CDR3 DNA reads TGTGCCAGCAGCCCTAGGTCGGCCGCGGACGAAGAGACCCAGTACTTC.

V usage is TRBV30 and J usage is TRBJ2-7; tentatively, D is TRBD1 (6 bases). V was trimmed by 7 bases and J by 3 bases, leaving 22 bases between them. CDR1 and CDR2 (germline): GTSNPN, SVGIG (reference sequence). CDR3 size: 15 residues. The chain's CDR3 is CASAFSHLGHYEQYF. As DNA, the CDR3 is TGTGCCTCCGCCTTTTCCCACTTGGGACACTACGAGCAGTACTTC.

This rearrangement joins TRBV29-1 to TRBJ2-7, with D uncertain. The germline V gene has CDR1 SQVTM and CDR2 ANQGSEA. CDR3 size: 11 residues. Trimming stripped 3 bases from V and 6 bases from J, with 9 bases between. The CDR3 DNA reads as TGCAGCGTTGATTCCGGATCCGAGCAGTACTTC. This sequence encodes CSVDSGSEQYF.

J is TRBJ1-1 and V is TRBV28; D remains unclear. The CDR3 has 17 amino acids. The V end lost 3 bases, the J end lost 1 base, and 18 bases lay between the germline ends. Germline-derived CDR1 and CDR2 are MDHEN and SYDVKM. CDR3 in DNA: TGTGCCAGCAGTTTTACCTATGAAACCGTCCCGAACACTGAAGCTTTCTTT. Translation: CASSFTYETVPNTEAFF.

The chain is built from TRBV4-2 and TRBJ1-4; D remains unclear. CDR1 and CDR2 from the germline V gene are LGHNA and YNFKEQ. Trimming stripped 5 bases from V and 0 bases from J, with 10 bases between. This CDR3 spans 15 amino acids. Here the CDR3 DNA reads TGTGCCAGCAGCTTGGGAGCCTCAACTAATGAAAAACTGTTTTTT. Protein: CASSLGASTNEKLFF.

The chain couples TRBV18 to TRBJ1-2, with 8 bases identical to TRBD1. Germline loops: CDR1 KGHSH, CDR2 LQKENI. The V segment lost 8 bases and the J segment 2 bases; nucleotides outside the gene matches: 4. The CDR3 extends over 13 amino acids. The CDR3 region has the DNA TGTGCCAGCACCGGACAGGGCAACTATGGCTACACCTTC. Translated: CASTGQGNYGYTF.

This chain links TRBV27 with TRBJ1-3, with D uncertain. Trimming removed 0 bases at V and 4 bases at J, with 4 bases between. Germline CDR1 MNHEY, CDR2 SMNVEV (reference sequence). The CDR3 is made up of 13 amino acids. The CDR3 is CASSLSQGNTIYF. CDR3 sequence (DNA): TGTGCCAGCAGTTTATCCCAAGGAAACACCATATATTTT.

The V gene is TRBV7-2, the J gene TRBJ2-1; 9 bases map to TRBD2. V trimming: 6 bases; J trimming: 10 bases; junction bases outside the gene matches: 4. The CDR3 has 12 residues. The germline V gene has CDR1 SGHTA and CDR2 FQGNSA. The CDR3 loop is CASSHSGGEQFF. For the CDR3, the DNA is TGTGCCAGCAGTCACAGCGGGGGGGAGCAGTTCTTC.

The chain links TRBV30 to TRBJ1-2; D uncertain. The CDR3 covers 13 residues. Germline V gene sequence: CDR1 GTSNPN, CDR2 SVGIG (reference sequence). V was shortened by 4 bases and J by 6 bases, with 15 bases between the two germline ends. In nucleotides, the CDR3 is TGTGCCTGGATTTGGAGGTCGCCGAATGGCTACACCTTC. Its translation: CAWIWRSPNGYTF.

The CDR3 reads CATRQGTGTEAFF. The CDR3 region has the DNA TGTGCCACCAGGCAGGGGACGGGGACTGAAGCTTTCTTT. The chain combines TRBV18 with TRBJ1-1; D is perhaps TRBD1 (6 bases). The CDR3 runs 13 residues. With 10 bases removed from V and 5 bases from J, the gap between germline ends came to 17 bases. From germline, CDR1 is KGHSH and CDR2 LQKENI.

The J gene is TRBJ2-7, the V gene TRBV9; 8 bases match TRBD2. Germline V gene data show CDR1 as SGDLS and CDR2 as YYNGEE. V shed 0 bases, J shed 5 bases, and the junction held 7 bases outside the gene matches. The CDR3 is 15 residues long. CDR3 loop: CASSVVGSGINEQYF. The CDR3 bases are TGTGCCAGCAGCGTAGTGGGTAGCGGGATCAACGAGCAGTACTTC.

The V gene is TRBV9, the J gene TRBJ2-1; 9 bases are a match to TRBD2. Germline values: CDR1 SGDLS, CDR2 YYNGEE. V lost 0 bases to trimming and J lost 4 bases; unmatched junction nucleotides: 5. The CDR3 is 16 amino acids. CDR3: CASSVASGEGYNEQFF. DNA of the CDR3: TGTGCCAGCAGCGTAGCTAGCGGGGAGGGGTACAATGAGCAGTTCTTC.

This chain joins TRBV12-5 and TRBJ1-1; TRBD1 matches at 9 bases. V shed 6 bases, J shed 9 bases, and the junction held 14 bases outside the gene matches. Per germline, CDR1 LGHNT and CDR2 FRNRAP. This CDR3 contains 15 residues. The CDR3, as DNA: TGTGCTAGTGGCCTATTAACAGGGGGCAGGGGGAAAGCTTTCTTT. Translating gives CASGLLTGGRGKAFF.

The rearrangement links TRBV28 to TRBJ2-5, with D perhaps given as TRBD1 or TRBD2 (5 bases each). With 5 bases removed from V and 5 bases from J, the gap between germline ends came to 12 bases. This CDR3 contains 13 residues. Germline V gene data show CDR1 as MDHEN and CDR2 as SYDVKM. DNA for the CDR3: TGTGCCAGCAGTAAGGGACGGCTGGAGACCCAGTACTTC. This gives the protein CASSKGRLETQYF. Based on the CDR3 plus reference TRBV28 and TRBJ2-5, the full variable domain is DVKVTQSSRYLVKRTGEKVFLECVQDMDHENMFWYRQDPGLGLRLIYFSYDVKMKEKGDIPEGYSVSREKKERFSLILESASTNQTSMYLCASSKGRLETQYFGPGTRLLVL.

The J gene is TRBJ1-4, the V gene TRBV14; 8 bases are a match to TRBD1. The CDR3 extends over 15 amino acids. With V trimmed by 4 bases and J by 3 bases, 4 bases remained unmatched. The germline CDR1 and CDR2 sequences are SGHDN and FVKESK. CDR3 region: CASSLNRGANEKLFF. The CDR3, as DNA: TGTGCCAGCAGCCTGAACAGGGGGGCTAATGAAAAACTGTTTTTT.

The chain has TRBV19 and TRBJ1-5; D is unclear. Germline CDR1 and CDR2: LNHDA and SQIVND (reference sequence). Trimming took 6 bases from V and 0 from J, leaving 12 bases between them. CDR3 length: 15 amino acids. CDR3 protein: CASRTRSGSNQPQHF. Written as DNA, the CDR3 is TGTGCCAGTAGGACCCGGTCCGGTAGCAATCAGCCCCAGCATTTT.

The genes are TRBV7-9 and TRBJ2-2; maybe TRBD1 (6 bases). Germline-derived CDR1 and CDR2 are SEHNR and FQNEAQ (reference sequence). The CDR3 consists of 12 residues. V was clipped by 3 bases and J by 10 bases, with 9 bases between them. The CDR3 DNA reads as TGTGCCAGCAGCTTGACAGGAGTGGAGCTGTTTTTT. Its translation: CASSLTGVELFF.

The chain carries TRBV19 and TRBJ2-5; 10 nucleotides match TRBD2. Per the germline V gene, CDR1 is LNHDA and CDR2 is SQIVND (reference sequence). V lost 5 bases to trimming and J lost 4 bases; unmatched junction nucleotides: 4. The CDR3 is made up of 14 amino acids. CDR3 coding DNA: TGTGCCAGTAGTTCCGGGACTAGCGTAGAGACCCAGTACTTC. Translation gives CASSSGTSVETQYF.

Concerning this clone itself: The identical CDR3 is also encoded by other nucleotide sequences in the sample. V and J are TRBV7-3 and TRBJ1-2; TRBD1 agrees at 9 bases. Germline V gene lookup returns CDR1 SGHTA and CDR2 FQGTGA. The CDR3 consists of 15 residues. J was trimmed by 5 bases and V by 4 bases; bases with no gene match: 8. For the CDR3, the DNA is TGTGCCAGCAGCTCCGATCAACAGGGGGCGTATGGCTACACCTTC. It yields the protein CASSSDQQGAYGYTF. Full variable domain (rest looked up from reference TRBV7-3 and TRBJ1-2): GAGVSQTPSNKVTEKGKYVELRCDPISGHTALYWYRQSLGQGPEFLIYFQGTGAADDSGLPNDRFFAVRPEGSVSTLKIQRTERGDSAVYLCASSSDQQGAYGYTFGSGTRLTVV.

The gene calls are TRBV7-6 and TRBJ2-6; 15 nucleotides align to TRBD2. Per germline, CDR1 SGHVS and CDR2 FNYEAQ. V was clipped by 5 bases and J by 2 bases; unmatched bases: 1. The CDR3 totals 17 residues. The CDR3 is CASSRTSGRAGANVLTF. CDR3 sequence (DNA): TGTGCCAGCAGCCGGACTAGCGGGAGGGCTGGGGCCAACGTCCTGACTTTC. The full variable domain, rest sourced from reference TRBV7-6 and TRBJ2-6, is GAGVSQSPRYKVTKRGQDVALRCDPISGHVSLYWYRQALGQGPEFLTYFNYEAQQDKSGLPNDRFSAERPEGSISTLTIQRTEQRDSAMYRCASSRTSGRAGANVLTFGAGSRLTVL.

This sequence joins TRBV9 and TRBJ1-2, with TRBD1 matching over 8 bases. With 3 bases clipped from V and 4 bases from J, the junction kept 8 bases outside the gene matches. Germline V gene data show CDR1 as SGDLS and CDR2 as YYNGEE. This CDR3 has 15 residues. CDR3 bases: TGTGCCAGCAGCGAGTCGGGACAGGAGGCCTATGGCTACACCTTC. Translation: CASSESGQEAYGYTF.